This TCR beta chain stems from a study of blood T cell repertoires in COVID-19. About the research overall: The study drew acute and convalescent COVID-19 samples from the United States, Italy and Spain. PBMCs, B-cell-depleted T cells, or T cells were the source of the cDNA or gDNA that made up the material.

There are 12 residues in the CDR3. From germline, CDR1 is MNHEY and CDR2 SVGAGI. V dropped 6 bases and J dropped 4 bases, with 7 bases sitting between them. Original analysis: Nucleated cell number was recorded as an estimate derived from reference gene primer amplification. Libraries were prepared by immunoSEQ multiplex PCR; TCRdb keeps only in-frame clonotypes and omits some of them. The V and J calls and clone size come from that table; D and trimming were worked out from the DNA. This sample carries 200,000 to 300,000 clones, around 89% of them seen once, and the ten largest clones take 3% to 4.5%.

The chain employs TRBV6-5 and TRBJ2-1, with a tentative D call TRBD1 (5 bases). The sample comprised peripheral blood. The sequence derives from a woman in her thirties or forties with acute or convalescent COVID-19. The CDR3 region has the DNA TGTGCCAGCAGCAGGGATTACAATGAGCAGTTCTTC. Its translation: CASSRDYNEQFF.